A single sample is the source of the 17 T cell receptor beta chains below, sequenced in a study of T-cell memory formation after mild COVID-19. TCRdb processed the 5' RACE reads anew with MiXCR; each CDR3 protein has one entry. The sample holds roughly 310,000 distinct CDR3 sequences; roughly 15% are singletons and the top ten take about a fifth. Material for sequencing was PBMCs or a T cell subset sorted from them (not recorded which). These receptors originate from a man between 18 and 35 years old who had mild COVID-19 (a few samples of this study predate the infection). Cell type and time point are not known.

This chain joins TRBV7-2 and TRBJ2-2, with D possibly being TRBD2 (6 bases). Trimming removed 5 bases at V and 7 bases at J, with 14 bases between. In germline, CDR1 is SGHTA, CDR2 FQGNSA. The CDR3 loop spans 14 amino acids. CDR3 protein: CASSPRGVDGELFF. For the CDR3, the DNA is TGTGCCAGCAGCCCTCGCGGGGTGGACGGGGAGCTGTTTTTT.

This clonotype was observed a handful of times. This chain uses TRBV5-1 with TRBJ1-2, with a possible D match to TRBD1 (5 bases). The CDR3 is made up of 13 amino acids. Deletions cut 2 bases from V and 8 bases from J, with 13 bases between. Germline lookup yields CDR1 SGHRS and CDR2 YFSETQ. The CDR3 DNA reads as TGCGCCAGCAGCTTCGGGACCCGGGGCGGCTACACCTTC. It specifies CASSFGTRGGYTF.

The V call is TRBV5-1, the J call TRBJ2-2; 9 nucleotides line up with TRBD1. This CDR3 has 18 amino acids. Trimming cost V 5 bases and J 5 bases; bases outside gene matches: 16. Germline lookup yields CDR1 SGHRS and CDR2 YFSETQ. The chain's CDR3 is CASSWVALGQGWTGELFF. CDR3 sequence (DNA): TGCGCCAGCAGTTGGGTCGCGCTGGGACAGGGATGGACCGGGGAGCTGTTTTTT. The full variable domain, rest sourced from reference TRBV5-1 and TRBJ2-2, is KAGVTQTPRYLIKTRGQQVTLSCSPISGHRSVSWYQQTPGQGLQFLFEYFSETQRNKGNFPGRFSGRQFSNSRSEMNVSTLELGDSALYLCASSWVALGQGWTGELFFGEGSRLTVL.

The V gene is TRBV27, the J gene TRBJ2-1; no reliable D call. Trimming left V 4 bases short and J 0 bases short, with 10 bases between. The CDR3 consists of 15 residues. Germline V gene lookup returns CDR1 MNHEY and CDR2 SMNVEV (reference sequence). The CDR3 region is CASSSRVLSYNEQFF. The CDR3 DNA reads TGTGCCAGCAGTTCTCGGGTCCTCTCCTACAATGAGCAGTTCTTC.

The chain carries TRBV5-1 and TRBJ2-1, with D maybe TRBD1 (5 bases). Germline lookup yields CDR1 SGHRS and CDR2 YFSETQ. The CDR3 is 14 amino acids. Deletions cut 2 bases from V and 8 bases from J, with 14 bases between. CDR3 DNA: TGCGCCAGCAGCTTAAGGGGCTTTGAGGATGAGCAGTTCTTC. Protein: CASSLRGFEDEQFF.

This clonotype has ten or more counts. The rearrangement joins TRBV3-1 to TRBJ2-3; D is uncertain. This CDR3 spans 12 amino acids. V was shortened by 4 bases and J by 6 bases, with 8 bases between the two germline ends. CDR1 is LGHDT and CDR2 is YNNKEL in the germline V gene (reference sequence). The CDR3 reads CASSPLYDTQYF. CDR3 in DNA: TGTGCCAGCAGCCCACTTTACGATACGCAGTATTTT.

This clonotype was counted many times. V usage is TRBV6-5 and J usage is TRBJ1-2, with 7 nucleotides matching TRBD1. Trimming took 0 bases from V and 7 from J; bases not matched to a gene: 5. From germline, CDR1 is MNHEY and CDR2 SVGAGI. The CDR3 totals 14 residues. CDR3 protein: CASSYSIGGTGYTF. DNA of the CDR3: TGTGCCAGCAGTTACTCGATAGGGGGCACTGGCTACACCTTC.

This clonotype has ten or more counts. The chain is built from TRBV7-2 and TRBJ1-5; 8 bases align to TRBD1. V shed 1 base, J shed 5 bases, and the junction held 4 bases outside the gene matches. CDR1 and CDR2 (germline): SGHTA, FQGNSA. The CDR3 sequence is 15 residues long. The CDR3 reads CASSLGDRGYQPQHF. CDR3 sequence (DNA): TGTGCCAGCAGCTTAGGAGACAGGGGTTATCAGCCCCAGCATTTT. Variable domain in full (rest from reference TRBV7-2 and TRBJ1-5): GAGVSQSPSNKVTEKGKDVELRCDPISGHTALYWYRQSLGQGLEFLIYFQGNSAPDKSGLPSDRFSAERTGGSVSTLTIQRTQQEDSAVYLCASSLGDRGYQPQHFGDGTRLSIL.

This clonotype has just a few counts. The gene calls are TRBV2 and TRBJ1-6; 8 nucleotides match TRBD1. Trimming cost V 5 bases and J 10 bases; bases outside gene matches: 13. The germline V gene encodes CDR1 SNHLY and CDR2 FYNNEI. CDR3 length equals 16 residues. CDR3 coding DNA: TGTGCCAGCAGTCGCACCCGGGACAGGCGGAGGTCACCCCTCCACTTT. Its translation: CASSRTRDRRRSPLHF.

V usage is TRBV3-1 and J usage is TRBJ2-2; TRBD2 might be the D (6 bases). In germline, CDR1 is LGHDT, CDR2 YNNKEL (reference sequence). V lost 0 bases and J lost 5, with 19 bases in between. The CDR3 loop spans 18 amino acids. The CDR3: CASSQDLRGWSRTGELFF. The CDR3 bases are TGTGCCAGCAGCCAAGATCTTCGGGGGTGGTCTCGGACCGGGGAGCTGTTTTTT.

The chain combines TRBV27 with TRBJ1-5; a possible D gene is TRBD1 (5 bases). CDR1 is MNHEY, CDR2 SMNVEV, per germline (reference sequence). CDR3 length: 14 amino acids. Between the trimmed V and J ends, which lost 3 bases and 7 bases, there was a span of 13 bases. In DNA, the CDR3 is TGTGCCAGCAGTTTGGCCGCGGGGCCCCAGCCCCAGCATTTT. This translates into CASSLAAGPQPQHF.

The table lists this clonotype with many counts. The DNA for the CDR3 is TGTGCCAGCACCCTCGGGGAGGCCCAGGGCTATGGCTACACCTTC. Amino acid sequence: CASTLGEAQGYGYTF. V gene TRBV12-3 or TRBV12-4 combines with J gene TRBJ1-2, with D possibly matching TRBD1 (5 bases). This CDR3 has 15 amino acids. V dropped 7 bases and J dropped 4 bases, with 19 bases sitting between them.

This clonotype was recorded once. J is TRBJ2-7 and V is TRBV6-2 or TRBV6-3; 12 bases line up with TRBD2. The CDR3 is 13 amino acids. Germline V gives CDR1 MNHEY, CDR2 SVGEGT. V shed 4 bases, J shed 7 bases, and the junction held 2 bases outside the gene matches. The CDR3 sequence is CASSFGLAGEQYF. The CDR3 region has the DNA TGTGCCAGCAGTTTTGGACTAGCGGGGGAGCAGTACTTC.

The chain uses TRBV6-5 and TRBJ1-1; D call uncertain. Trimming left V 0 bases short and J 0 bases short, with 11 bases between. This CDR3 is 16 amino acids long. Germline V gene sequence: CDR1 MNHEY, CDR2 SVGAGI. CDR3 coding DNA: TGTGCCAGCAGTTACTCGAGGTGGCCGGTGAACACTGAAGCTTTCTTT. Protein: CASSYSRWPVNTEAFF.

Only a few counts were recorded for this clonotype. The chain uses TRBV5-1 and TRBJ2-7; the match to TRBD1 covers 7 bases. The CDR3 consists of 13 residues. Germline V gene lookup returns CDR1 SGHRS and CDR2 YFSETQ. V was pared by 6 bases and J by 0 bases, with 3 bases of the junction left unmatched. This CDR3 reads CASKRDSSYEQYF. The CDR3 DNA is TGCGCCAGCAAGAGGGACAGCTCCTACGAGCAGTACTTC. Using reference TRBV5-1 and TRBJ2-7 for the parts outside the CDR3, the full variable domain is KAGVTQTPRYLIKTRGQQVTLSCSPISGHRSVSWYQQTPGQGLQFLFEYFSETQRNKGNFPGRFSGRQFSNSRSEMNVSTLELGDSALYLCASKRDSSYEQYFGPGTRLTVT.

This clonotype was found many times. The chain is built from TRBV7-2 and TRBJ2-5; no firm D call. Trimming pared 5 bases from V and 6 bases from J, leaving 7 bases between. This CDR3 spans 11 amino acids. Germline V lookup: CDR1 SGHTA, CDR2 FQGNSA. DNA of the CDR3: TGTGCCAGCAGCCAGCGACAGACCCAGTACTTC. It encodes CASSQRQTQYF. Supplemented by reference TRBV7-2 and TRBJ2-5, the full variable domain reads GAGVSQSPSNKVTEKGKDVELRCDPISGHTALYWYRQSLGQGLEFLIYFQGNSAPDKSGLPSDRFSAERTGGSVSTLTIQRTQQEDSAVYLCASSQRQTQYFGPGTRLLVL.

The V call is TRBV7-9, the J call TRBJ2-2, with D possibly TRBD2 on 6 matching bases. The CDR3 spans 15 residues. Germline V gene sequence: CDR1 SEHNR, CDR2 FQNEAQ (reference sequence). V lost 3 bases to trimming and J lost 2 bases, with 10 bases between them. CDR3 sequence: CASSFWGLNTGELFF. CDR3 DNA: TGTGCCAGCAGCTTTTGGGGACTTAACACCGGGGAGCTGTTTTTT.